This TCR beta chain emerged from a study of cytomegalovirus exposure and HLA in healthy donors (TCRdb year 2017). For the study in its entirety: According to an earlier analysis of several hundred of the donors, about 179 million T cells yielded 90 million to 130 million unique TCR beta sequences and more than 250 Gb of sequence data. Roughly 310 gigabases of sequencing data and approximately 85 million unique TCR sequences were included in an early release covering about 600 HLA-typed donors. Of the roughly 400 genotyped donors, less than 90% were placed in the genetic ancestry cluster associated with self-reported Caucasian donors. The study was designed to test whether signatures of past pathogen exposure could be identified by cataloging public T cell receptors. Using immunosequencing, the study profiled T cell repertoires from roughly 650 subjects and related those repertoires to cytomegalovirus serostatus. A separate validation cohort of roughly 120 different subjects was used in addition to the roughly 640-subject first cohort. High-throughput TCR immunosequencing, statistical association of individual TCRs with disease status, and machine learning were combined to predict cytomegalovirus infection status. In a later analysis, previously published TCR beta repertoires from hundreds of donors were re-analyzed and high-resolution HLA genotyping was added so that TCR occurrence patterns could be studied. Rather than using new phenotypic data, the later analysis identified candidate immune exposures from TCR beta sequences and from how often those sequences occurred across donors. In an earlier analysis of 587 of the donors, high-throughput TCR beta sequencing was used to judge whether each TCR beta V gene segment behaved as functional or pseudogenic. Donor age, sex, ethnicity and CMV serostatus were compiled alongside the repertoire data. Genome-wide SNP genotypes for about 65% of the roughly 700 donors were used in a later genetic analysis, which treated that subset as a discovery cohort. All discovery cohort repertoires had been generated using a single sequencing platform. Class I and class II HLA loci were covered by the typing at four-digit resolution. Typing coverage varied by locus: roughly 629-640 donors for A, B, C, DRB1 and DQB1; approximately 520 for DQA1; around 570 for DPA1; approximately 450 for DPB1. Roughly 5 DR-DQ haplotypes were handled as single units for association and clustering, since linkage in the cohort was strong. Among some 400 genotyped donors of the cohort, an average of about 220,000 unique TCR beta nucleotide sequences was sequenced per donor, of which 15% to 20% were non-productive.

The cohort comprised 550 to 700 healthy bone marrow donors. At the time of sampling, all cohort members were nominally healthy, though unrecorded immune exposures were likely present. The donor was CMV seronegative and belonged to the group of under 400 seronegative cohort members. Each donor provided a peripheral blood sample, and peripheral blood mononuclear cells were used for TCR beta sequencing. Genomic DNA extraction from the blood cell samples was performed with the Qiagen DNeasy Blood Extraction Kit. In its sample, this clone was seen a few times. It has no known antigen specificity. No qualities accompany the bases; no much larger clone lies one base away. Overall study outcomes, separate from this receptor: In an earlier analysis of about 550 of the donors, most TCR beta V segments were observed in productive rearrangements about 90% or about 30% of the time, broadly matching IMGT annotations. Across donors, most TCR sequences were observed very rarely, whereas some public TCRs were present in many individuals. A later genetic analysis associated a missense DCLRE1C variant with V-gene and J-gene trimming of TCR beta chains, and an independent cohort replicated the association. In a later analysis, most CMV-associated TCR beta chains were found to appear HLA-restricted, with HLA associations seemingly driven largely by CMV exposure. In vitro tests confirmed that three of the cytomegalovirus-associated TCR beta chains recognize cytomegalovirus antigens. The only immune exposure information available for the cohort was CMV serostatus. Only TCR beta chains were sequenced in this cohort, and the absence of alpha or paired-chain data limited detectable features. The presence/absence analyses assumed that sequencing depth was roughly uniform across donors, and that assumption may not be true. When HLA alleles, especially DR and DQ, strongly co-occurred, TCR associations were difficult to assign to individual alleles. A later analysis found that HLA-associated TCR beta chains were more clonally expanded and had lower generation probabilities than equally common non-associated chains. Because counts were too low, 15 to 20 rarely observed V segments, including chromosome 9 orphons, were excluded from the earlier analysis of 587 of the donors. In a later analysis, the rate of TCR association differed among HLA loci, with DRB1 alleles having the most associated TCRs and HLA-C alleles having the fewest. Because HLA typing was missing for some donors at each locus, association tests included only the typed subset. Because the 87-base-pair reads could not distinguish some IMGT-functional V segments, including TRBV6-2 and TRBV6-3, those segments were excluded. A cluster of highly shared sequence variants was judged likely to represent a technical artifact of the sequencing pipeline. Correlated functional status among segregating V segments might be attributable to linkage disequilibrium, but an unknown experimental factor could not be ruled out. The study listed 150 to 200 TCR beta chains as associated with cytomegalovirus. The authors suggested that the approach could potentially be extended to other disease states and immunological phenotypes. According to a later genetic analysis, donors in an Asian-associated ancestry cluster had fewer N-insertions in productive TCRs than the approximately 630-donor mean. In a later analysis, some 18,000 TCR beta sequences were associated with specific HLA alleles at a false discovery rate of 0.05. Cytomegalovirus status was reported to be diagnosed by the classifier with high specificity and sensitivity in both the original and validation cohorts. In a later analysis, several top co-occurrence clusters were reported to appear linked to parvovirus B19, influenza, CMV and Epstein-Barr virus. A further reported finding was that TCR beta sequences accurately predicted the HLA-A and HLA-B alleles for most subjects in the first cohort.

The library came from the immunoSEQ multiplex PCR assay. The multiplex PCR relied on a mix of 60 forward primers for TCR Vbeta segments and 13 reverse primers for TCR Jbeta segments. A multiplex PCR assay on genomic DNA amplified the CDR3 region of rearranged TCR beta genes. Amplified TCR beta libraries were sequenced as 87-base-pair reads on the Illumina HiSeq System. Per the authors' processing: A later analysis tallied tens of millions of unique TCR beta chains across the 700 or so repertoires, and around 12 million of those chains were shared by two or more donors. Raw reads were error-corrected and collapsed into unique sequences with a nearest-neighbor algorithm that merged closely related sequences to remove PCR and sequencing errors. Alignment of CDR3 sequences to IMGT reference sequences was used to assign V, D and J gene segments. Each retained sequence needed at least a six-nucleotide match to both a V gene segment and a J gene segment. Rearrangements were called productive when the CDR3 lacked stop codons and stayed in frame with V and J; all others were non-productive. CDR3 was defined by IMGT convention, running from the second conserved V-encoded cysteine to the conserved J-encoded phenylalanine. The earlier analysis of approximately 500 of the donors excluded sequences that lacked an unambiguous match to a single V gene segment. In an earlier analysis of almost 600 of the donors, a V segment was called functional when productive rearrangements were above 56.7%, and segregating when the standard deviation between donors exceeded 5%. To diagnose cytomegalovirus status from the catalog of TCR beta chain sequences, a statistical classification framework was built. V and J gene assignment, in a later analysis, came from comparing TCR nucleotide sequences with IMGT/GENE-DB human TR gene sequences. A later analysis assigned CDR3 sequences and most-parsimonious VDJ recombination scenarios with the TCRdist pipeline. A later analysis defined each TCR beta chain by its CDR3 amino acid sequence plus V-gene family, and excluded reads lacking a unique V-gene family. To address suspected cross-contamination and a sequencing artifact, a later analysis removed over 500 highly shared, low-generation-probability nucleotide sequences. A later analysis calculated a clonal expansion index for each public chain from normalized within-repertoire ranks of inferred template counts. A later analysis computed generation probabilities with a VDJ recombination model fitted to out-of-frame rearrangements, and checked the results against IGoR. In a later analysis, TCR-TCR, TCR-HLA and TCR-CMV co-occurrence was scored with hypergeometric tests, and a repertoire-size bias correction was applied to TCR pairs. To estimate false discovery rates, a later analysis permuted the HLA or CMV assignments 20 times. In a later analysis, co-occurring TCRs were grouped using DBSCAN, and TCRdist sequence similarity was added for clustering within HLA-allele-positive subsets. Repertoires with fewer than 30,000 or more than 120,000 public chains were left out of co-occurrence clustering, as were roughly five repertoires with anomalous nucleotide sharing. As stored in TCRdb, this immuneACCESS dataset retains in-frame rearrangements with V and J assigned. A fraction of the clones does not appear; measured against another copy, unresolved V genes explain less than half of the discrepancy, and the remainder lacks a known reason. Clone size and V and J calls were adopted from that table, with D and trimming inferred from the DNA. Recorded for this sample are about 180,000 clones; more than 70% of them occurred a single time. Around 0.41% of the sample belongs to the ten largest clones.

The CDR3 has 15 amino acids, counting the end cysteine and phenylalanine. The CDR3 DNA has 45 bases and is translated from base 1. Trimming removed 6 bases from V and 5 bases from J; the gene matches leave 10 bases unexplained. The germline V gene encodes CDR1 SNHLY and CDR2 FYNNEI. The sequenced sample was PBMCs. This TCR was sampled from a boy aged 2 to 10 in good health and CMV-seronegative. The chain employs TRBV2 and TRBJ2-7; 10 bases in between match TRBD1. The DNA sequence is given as TGTGCCAGCAGACGCTCCGGGACAGGGGTTCACGAGCAGTACTTC. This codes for CASRRSGTGVHEQYF.